The present entry profiles one T cell receptor (beta chain) with its context. CDR3 size: 15 residues. CDR1 and CDR2 (germline): LGHNA, YNFKEQ. Trimming pared 1 base from V and 5 bases from J, leaving 12 bases between. Per the authors' pipeline: Estimation of nucleated cell counts was performed using reference gene primer amplification. Produced via immunoSEQ multiplex PCR; TCRdb's table is partial and in-frame only. V and J calls and clone size are given by that table; D and trimming were obtained from the DNA. The top ten hold about 10% of the sample, which has some 120,000 clones, about four fifths seen once. This sample stems from a study of blood T cell repertoires in COVID-19. Study details: Samples of COVID-19 (acute and convalescent) were obtained from the United States, Italy and Spain. The cDNA or gDNA used as material had been derived from T cells, B-cell-depleted T cells, or PBMCs.

Sequencing was performed on peripheral blood. The TCR originated in a man aged 55-75 years with acute or convalescent COVID-19. The chain is built from TRBV4-2 and TRBJ1-5, with a weak D call TRBD1 (5 bases). CDR3 sequence: CASSQGPGPDQPQHF. The CDR3 DNA reads as TGTGCCAGCAGCCAAGGTCCAGGGCCGGATCAGCCCCAGCATTTT.